The source of this TCR beta chain is a study of early T cells in non-severe SARS-CoV-2 infection. From germline, CDR1 is SGHTA and CDR2 FQGNSA. V was cut by 1 base and J by 5 bases, with 11 bases left in between. This CDR3 spans 14 amino acids. Via MiXCR, TCRdb re-called the 5' RACE reads, giving one row per CDR3 protein. The sample has fewer than 100,000 distinct CDR3 sequences, about 15% seen once. The chain joins TRBV7-2 to TRBJ1-2; no clear D gene. What was sequenced was whole blood. The receptor comes from an adult who was a healthcare worker with PCR-confirmed SARS-CoV-2 infection or an uninfected control (not recorded which). CDR3 sequence reads: CASSLDGKSYGYTF. CDR3 bases: TGTGCCAGCAGCTTAGACGGCAAGTCTTATGGCTACACCTTC.